This is a list of T cell receptor beta chains from one sample in a study of OX40 agonist ivuxolimab in advanced cancers. TCRdb's copy holds only in-frame clones and misses some; the assay was immunoSEQ multiplex PCR. The sample has just under 35,000 clones; about nine tenths are singletons. Sequenced here: CD4+ or CD8+ T cells sorted from blood, sampled in a trial of the OX40 agonist ivuxolimab. These receptors were obtained from an adult with an advanced solid tumor such as melanoma, head and neck, liver or kidney cancer. Both conserved end residues are part of each CDR3. A D gene is named only where the DNA matches it firmly. Clone size is not always given. Where it is, it says once, few, many or a class for expanded clones.

v_call	j_call	clone_size	d_call	cdr3_aa	cdr3_nt
TRBV28	TRBJ2-5	-	TRBD1	CASNRDSSQETQYF	TGTGCCAGCAATCGGGACAGCTCACAAGAGACCCAGTACTTC
TRBV4-1	TRBJ2-7	-	TRBD1	CASSPSPGQGYEQYF	TGCGCCAGCAGCCCTAGCCCGGGACAGGGCTACGAGCAGTACTTC
TRBV4-1	TRBJ2-7	once	TRBD2	CASSPGLAGSYEQYF	TGCGCCAGCAGCCCAGGACTAGCGGGATCATACGAGCAGTACTTC
TRBV7-9	TRBJ2-3	-	-	CASSSTSGESTDTQYF	TGTGCCAGCAGCTCTACTTCGGGGGAGAGCACAGATACGCAGTATTTT
TRBV4-3	TRBJ2-7	-	TRBD2	CASSQSGTRSYEQYF	TGCGCCAGCAGCCAATCCGGGACTAGAAGCTACGAGCAGTACTTC
TRBV20-1	TRBJ2-7	once	-	CSPTGGYEQYF	TGCAGTCCGACTGGGGGCTACGAGCAGTACTTC
TRBV10-3	TRBJ2-1	-	TRBD2	CAISESLFPSVSGSNEQFF	TGTGCCATCAGTGAGTCTCTTTTTCCCTCAGTGAGCGGGAGCAATGAGCAGTTCTTC
TRBV7-9	TRBJ1-4	-	-	CASSSAEELFF	TGTGCCAGCAGCTCTGCCGAGGAACTGTTTTTT
TRBV28	TRBJ2-4	-	-	CASSFPHRGKNIQYF	TGTGCCAGCAGTTTCCCACATCGGGGTAAAAACATTCAGTACTTC
TRBV5-4	TRBJ1-2	once	-	CASSSDKGFYGYTF	TGTGCCAGCAGCAGCGACAAGGGATTCTATGGCTACACCTTC
TRBV5-6	TRBJ1-1	-	-	CASSATNEAFF	TGTGCCAGCAGTGCGACTAATGAAGCTTTCTTT
TRBV27	TRBJ2-7	-	TRBD2	CASSFGREGPLYEQYF	TGTGCCAGCAGTTTCGGGCGGGAGGGCCCCCTATACGAGCAGTACTTC
TRBV28	TRBJ1-5	-	TRBD1	CASSNRQGRQPQHF	TGTGCCAGCAGCAACCGACAGGGGCGACAGCCCCAGCATTTT
TRBV6-4	TRBJ2-1	-	TRBD2	CASSDSPPTSGSPSKSEQFF	TGTGCCAGCAGTGACTCACCCCCGACTAGCGGGAGTCCTTCTAAAAGTGAGCAGTTCTTC
TRBV2	TRBJ2-7	-	TRBD1	CASSGQGLHYEQYF	TGTGCCAGCAGTGGACAGGGGCTTCACTACGAGCAGTACTTC
TRBV11-2	TRBJ2-3	-	-	CASSLALGMVTDTQYF	TGTGCCAGCAGCTTAGCCCTGGGGATGGTCACAGATACGCAGTATTTT
TRBV29-1	TRBJ2-1	-	-	CSVEAVDGSSYNEQFF	TGCAGCGTTGAAGCGGTGGACGGGAGCTCCTACAATGAGCAGTTCTTC
TRBV19	TRBJ1-1	-	-	CASSIDLYRATEAFF	TGTGCCAGTAGTATAGACCTCTACAGGGCCACTGAAGCTTTCTTT
TRBV27	TRBJ2-5	-	-	CASSGKQTEQETQYF	TGTGCCAGCAGTGGAAAGCAGACAGAACAAGAGACCCAGTACTTC
TRBV19	TRBJ1-4	-	-	CASSRVWGQGLFF	TGTGCCAGTAGCCGAGTTTGGGGGCAAGGACTGTTTTTT
TRBV7-6	TRBJ2-7	-	-	CASSLVGDPDSYEQYF	TGTGCCAGCAGCTTAGTTGGGGACCCCGACTCCTACGAGCAGTACTTC
TRBV6-6	TRBJ2-7	-	TRBD1	CASSWDSDATYEQYF	TGTGCCAGCAGTTGGGACAGCGACGCCACCTACGAGCAGTACTTC
TRBV9	TRBJ2-7	-	-	CASSAQDGDYEQYF	TGTGCCAGCAGCGCCCAGGACGGAGACTACGAGCAGTACTTC
TRBV7-8	TRBJ2-7	-	-	CASSLKGPFEQYF	TGTGCCAGCAGCCTTAAAGGACCGTTCGAGCAGTACTTC
TRBV28	TRBJ2-3	-	TRBD2	CASSLGLAGPPGTQYF	TGTGCCAGCAGTTTAGGTCTAGCGGGCCCTCCGGGTACGCAGTATTTT
TRBV4-1	TRBJ2-3	-	-	CASSQGPGKMQYF	TGCGCCAGCAGCCAAGGCCCTGGCAAGATGCAGTATTTT
TRBV9	TRBJ1-3	-	-	CASSVGNRGGNTIYF	TGTGCCAGCAGCGTAGGCAACCGGGGTGGAAACACCATATATTTT
TRBV6-6	TRBJ2-7	-	-	CASSGSYEQYF	TGTGCCAGCAGTGGGTCCTACGAGCAGTACTTC
TRBV28	TRBJ2-1	-	TRBD1	CASSFRTGGEEGYNEQFF	TGTGCCAGCAGTTTCCGGACAGGGGGCGAAGAGGGATACAATGAGCAGTTCTTC
TRBV6-6	TRBJ2-7	-	TRBD1	CASSYSGQGPYEQYF	TGTGCCAGCAGTTACTCGGGACAGGGGCCCTACGAGCAGTACTTC
TRBV7-2	TRBJ1-1	-	-	CASSFGLEAFF	TGTGCCAGCAGCTTCGGCCTTGAAGCTTTCTTT
TRBV9	TRBJ2-1	-	TRBD2	CASSVVVTSGAGEQFF	TGTGCCAGCAGCGTAGTAGTAACTAGCGGAGCGGGGGAGCAGTTCTTC
TRBV7-3	TRBJ2-1	-	TRBD2	CASSLLLAGVNEQFF	TGTGCCAGCAGCTTACTCCTAGCGGGAGTGAATGAGCAGTTCTTC
TRBV27	TRBJ2-1	-	TRBD2	CASSLVAGGITYNEQFF	TGTGCCAGCAGTTTAGTAGCGGGAGGTATCACCTACAATGAGCAGTTCTTC
TRBV29-1	TRBJ2-5	-	TRBD1	CSVEEWGQGENWETQYF	TGCAGCGTTGAAGAATGGGGACAGGGGGAGAACTGGGAGACCCAGTACTTC
TRBV6-5	TRBJ1-5	-	-	CASRPERVSNQPQHF	TGTGCCAGCAGGCCGGAGCGGGTGTCCAATCAGCCCCAGCATTTT
TRBV7-2	TRBJ1-1	-	-	CASSAGGVGTEAFF	TGTGCCAGCAGCGCGGGAGGGGTGGGTACTGAAGCTTTCTTT
TRBV28	TRBJ2-7	-	-	CASKGRAHYEQYF	TGTGCCAGCAAAGGAAGGGCCCACTACGAGCAGTACTTC
TRBV4-3	TRBJ2-7	-	TRBD2	CASSQGLAGKYEQYF	TGCGCCAGCAGCCAAGGACTAGCGGGTAAATACGAGCAGTACTTC
TRBV29-1	TRBJ2-4	-	TRBD2	CSVEDRGRNIQYF	TGCAGCGTTGAAGATCGCGGGAGGAACATTCAGTACTTC
TRBV13	TRBJ1-1	-	TRBD1	CASSRGRRATEAFF	TGTGCCAGCAGCAGGGGGCGCAGGGCGACTGAAGCTTTCTTT